This section outlines one T cell receptor beta chain sequence together with its context. The target antigen is unknown. These data come from a study of T cell responses to AZD1222 COVID-19 vaccine. Overall study context: Second-dose recipients at about 4 or about 12 weeks were treated as one pooled group. Study results and limitations: Donors were chiefly white British, with a greater number of females, and clonal diversity was perhaps underestimated. The number of AZD1222 recipients seropositive at baseline was only 6 or 7. An increase in Spike-specific TCR breadth and depth was observed after two AZD1222 doses.

TCRdb keeps only in-frame clones here, not all; method: immunoSEQ multiplex PCR. The sample lists fewer than 120,000 clones, less than 95% seen once, with over 6% in the top ten. Germline CDR1 reads SGHRS; CDR2 reads YFSETQ. The CDR3 is made up of 14 amino acids. V dropped 0 bases and J dropped 2 bases, with 6 bases sitting between them. The rearrangement joins TRBV5-1 to TRBJ2-1; D might be TRBD1 or TRBD2, each matching 5 bases. The sequencing here drew on peripheral blood, taken on day 0 of AZD1222 vaccination. The sequence was collected from an adult in good health. Here the CDR3 DNA reads TGCGCCAGCAGCTTGGGAGGGGCCTACAATGAGCAGTTCTTC. Protein sequence: CASSLGGAYNEQFF.